These T cell receptor beta chains were read from a single sample in a study of cytomegalovirus exposure and HLA in healthy donors. The repertoire was sequenced with immunoSEQ multiplex PCR; TCRdb's copy has only in-frame clones and lacks some. The table includes 100,000 to 120,000 clones, roughly 90% detected once. Sequenced input: PBMCs. The receptors were sampled from a woman in her thirties in good health and CMV-seropositive. Each CDR3 is given with its conserved first and last residue. The order of the fields is V gene, clone size, D gene, J gene, CDR3 protein, CDR3 DNA. D genes are given only for firm matches. Part of the rows lack a size; the others show once, few, many or a class for expanded clones.

TRBV5-8	.	.	TRBJ1-2	CASSAAGRTHYGYTF	TGTGCCAGCAGCGCAGCAGGGAGGACTCACTATGGCTACACCTTC
TRBV7-9	.	TRBD1	TRBJ1-3	CASSSGTGSGNTIYF	TGTGCCAGCAGCTCTGGGACAGGCTCTGGAAACACCATATATTTT
TRBV18	.	.	TRBJ1-4	CASSSGFTNEKLFF	TGTGCCAGCTCATCAGGGTTCACTAATGAAAAACTGTTTTTT
TRBV19	.	.	TRBJ2-7	CASSPRGYEQYF	TGTGCCAGTAGTCCTAGGGGTTACGAGCAGTACTTC
TRBV30	.	.	TRBJ2-6	CAWAGASSGANVLTF	TGTGCCTGGGCAGGGGCGAGCTCTGGGGCCAACGTCCTGACTTTC
TRBV19	.	TRBD1	TRBJ2-7	CASSIKGQRSYEQYF	TGTGCCAGTAGTATCAAGGGACAGAGGTCCTACGAGCAGTACTTC
TRBV19	few	TRBD1	TRBJ1-6	CASNHLGQNNSPLHF	TGTGCCAGTAATCACTTGGGACAGAATAATTCACCCCTCCACTTT
TRBV18	.	TRBD1	TRBJ1-4	CASSPPGGDRVGEKLFF	TGTGCCAGCTCACCCCCAGGGGGCGATAGGGTTGGTGAAAAACTGTTTTTT
TRBV4-2	.	TRBD1	TRBJ2-7	CASSGTGETYEQYF	TGTGCCAGCTCCGGGACAGGAGAAACCTACGAGCAGTACTTC
TRBV2	.	.	TRBJ2-5	CASSGAGVGVDQYF	TGTGCCAGCAGTGGGGCCGGGGTCGGGGTGGACCAGTACTTC
TRBV10-3	few	.	TRBJ2-7	CAITAGHEQYF	TGTGCCATCACGGCGGGGCACGAGCAGTACTTC
TRBV19	once	.	TRBJ1-5	CASKEFGGAGNQPQHF	TGTGCCAGTAAGGAGTTTGGGGGGGCTGGCAATCAGCCCCAGCATTTT
TRBV5-1	once	TRBD1	TRBJ1-1	CASSYTGDTEAFF	TGCGCCAGCAGTTACACAGGGGACACTGAAGCTTTCTTT
TRBV5-6	.	.	TRBJ2-6	CASSLPPGAGANVLTF	TGTGCCAGCAGCTTGCCCCCTGGGGCCGGGGCCAACGTCCTGACTTTC
TRBV18	.	TRBD2	TRBJ2-5	CASGTSGGPQETQYF	TGTGCCAGCGGGACTAGCGGGGGCCCACAAGAGACCCAGTACTTC
TRBV30	.	.	TRBJ2-2	CARESTGELFF	TGTGCCCGCGAGAGCACCGGGGAGCTGTTTTTT
TRBV4-2	.	.	TRBJ1-4	CASSQDEGRGVEYEKLFF	TGTGCCAGCAGCCAAGATGAAGGGAGGGGGGTGGAGTACGAAAAACTGTTTTTT
TRBV7-3	.	TRBD2	TRBJ2-5	CASSLNPPSGGETQYF	TGTGCCAGCAGCTTAAATCCTCCTAGCGGGGGGGAGACCCAGTACTTC
TRBV15	.	TRBD2	TRBJ2-3	CAVRREGTDTQYF	TGTGCCGTCCGGCGGGAGGGCACAGATACGCAGTATTTT
TRBV2	.	.	TRBJ2-7	CASTQDRIPHEQYF	TGTGCCAGCACCCAAGACAGAATCCCCCACGAGCAGTACTTC
TRBV6-4	.	TRBD2	TRBJ2-3	CASSLLAGGSTDTQYF	TGTGCCAGCAGCCTGCTAGCGGGGGGGAGCACAGATACGCAGTATTTT
TRBV18	.	TRBD1	TRBJ1-2	CASSRQGADGYTF	TGTGCCAGCTCACGACAGGGGGCCGATGGCTACACCTTC
TRBV29-1	.	.	TRBJ2-3	CSVEGEAGRPADTQYF	TGCAGCGTTGAAGGTGAGGCAGGGCGTCCTGCAGATACGCAGTATTTT
TRBV7-2	.	TRBD2	TRBJ2-1	CASSLRGASGVPFF	TGTGCCAGCAGCTTGCGAGGGGCTAGCGGGGTTCCCTTCTTC
TRBV7-2	.	.	TRBJ1-6	CASSLGLQGRISDSPLHF	TGTGCCAGCAGCTTAGGTCTGCAGGGCCGTATCTCGGATTCACCCCTCCACTTT
TRBV7-8	few	.	TRBJ2-6	CASSSKGLDLSGANVLTF	TGTGCCAGCAGCTCCAAGGGACTGGACCTCTCTGGGGCCAACGTCCTGACTTTC
TRBV25-1	.	TRBD1	TRBJ2-2	CASSEADRGNTGELFF	TGTGCCAGCAGTGAGGCGGACAGGGGAAACACCGGGGAGCTGTTTTTT
TRBV5-4	.	.	TRBJ2-7	CASSGGASYEQYF	TGTGCCAGCAGCGGAGGGGCGAGCTACGAGCAGTACTTC
TRBV6-1	.	TRBD2	TRBJ2-1	CASSDLAGGYNEQFF	TGTGCCAGCAGTGATCTAGCGGGGGGGTACAATGAGCAGTTCTTC
TRBV7-6	.	TRBD1	TRBJ2-3	CASSLGTAPTDTQYF	TGTGCCAGCAGCTTGGGGACAGCGCCCACAGATACGCAGTATTTT
TRBV2	.	TRBD1	TRBJ2-5	CASSRDRGPETQYF	TGTGCCAGCAGTCGGGACAGGGGGCCTGAGACCCAGTACTTC
TRBV5-1	.	TRBD2	TRBJ2-5	CASSLAPAGGQETQYF	TGCGCCAGCAGCTTGGCCCCTGCGGGGGGCCAAGAGACCCAGTACTTC
TRBV29-1	.	TRBD1	TRBJ2-2	CSADPGQGGGELFF	TGCAGCGCCGACCCGGGACAGGGTGGCGGGGAGCTGTTTTTT
TRBV5-1	.	.	TRBJ2-3	CASSGQNTDTQYF	TGCGCCAGCAGCGGACAGAACACAGATACGCAGTATTTT
TRBV11-2	once	.	TRBJ2-1	CASSPRVVGLNNNEQFF	TGTGCCAGCAGCCCCCGCGTGGTGGGGCTCAACAACAATGAGCAGTTCTTC